The T cell receptor beta chain under discussion was sequenced for a study of blood T cell repertoires in COVID-19. Assay: immunoSEQ multiplex PCR; the TCRdb copy retains only in-frame clones and omits some. Among about 50,000 clones listed, around 85% were seen once. Germline-derived CDR1 and CDR2 are KGHSH and LQKENI. The CDR3 is 15 amino acids. The J segment lost 5 bases and the V segment lost 1 base, leaving 7 bases of the junction unmatched. Sequencing was carried out using peripheral blood. The clonotype comes from a human donor in a cohort sampled during active COVID-19. The chain combines TRBV18 with TRBJ1-1, with 7 bases fitting TRBD1. The chain's CDR3 is CASSPREGARTEAFF. CDR3 coding DNA: TGTGCCAGCTCACCACGTGAGGGGGCGAGGACTGAAGCTTTCTTT. The variable domain in full, with the rest retrieved from reference TRBV18 and TRBJ1-1, is NAGVMQNPRHLVRRRGQEARLRCSPMKGHSHVYWYRQLPEEGLKFMVYLQKENIIDESGMPKERFSAEFPKEGPSILRIQQVVRGDSAAYFCASSPREGARTEAFFGQGTRLTVV.